The 25 T cell receptor beta chains below were found in one sample sequenced in a study of CD8+CD57+ T cells in acquired aplastic anemia. Individuals selected for sequencing had exhibited CD8+CD57+ cell expansion on flow cytometry. Genomic DNA served as template for TCR beta VDJ and CDR3 profiling. MiXCR, applied by TCRdb to the reads, yields one record per CDR3 protein. The sample holds about 98,000 distinct CDR3 sequences, about 66% seen once. Sequenced material: sorted CD4+, CD8+, or CD8+CD57+ T cells (not recorded which) from PBMCs. The receptors derive from a human donor with aplastic anemia.

The chain employs TRBV24-1 and TRBJ2-7; the D is unclear. The V end was cut by 0 bases, the J end by 5 bases, with 7 bases between. Germline V lookup: CDR1 KGHDR, CDR2 SFDVKD. The CDR3 contains 13 residues. The CDR3 sequence: CATSDLWSHEQYF. In DNA form, the CDR3 reads TGTGCCACCAGTGATTTGTGGAGCCACGAGCAGTACTTC.

The V call is TRBV10-3, the J call TRBJ1-4; D not resolved. Per the germline V gene, CDR1 is ENHRY and CDR2 is SYGVKD. V gave up 6 bases and J gave up 6 bases, with 11 bases separating them. This CDR3 has 13 residues. Here the CDR3 DNA reads TGTGCCATCAGCGATTCTGAATATGAAAAACTGTTTTTT. Protein sequence: CAISDSEYEKLFF.

The chain is built from TRBV5-1 and TRBJ2-7, with D possibly matching TRBD2 (5 bases). Germline V gene sequence: CDR1 SGHRS, CDR2 YFSETQ. V was clipped by 1 base and J by 3 bases, with 14 bases between them. This CDR3 contains 15 residues. For the CDR3, the DNA is TGCGCCAGCAGCTTGCAACAAGGAGGCCTCTACGAGCAGTACTTC. As protein: CASSLQQGGLYEQYF.

This chain connects TRBV13 to TRBJ2-7, with D unclear. V was pared by 1 base and J by 1 base, with 14 bases between. This CDR3 spans 16 amino acids. CDR1 PRHDT and CDR2 FYEKMQ come from the germline V gene (reference sequence). CDR3 protein: CASSLAWDPKSYEQYF. CDR3 in DNA: TGTGCCAGCAGCTTAGCGTGGGATCCCAAGTCCTACGAGCAGTACTTC.

This clonotype was seen a few times. The rearrangement uses TRBV24-1 and TRBJ1-5; possibly TRBD1 for D (5 bases). The V end was cut by 4 bases, the J end by 0 bases, with 9 bases between. The CDR3 covers 15 residues. The germline V gene encodes CDR1 KGHDR and CDR2 SFDVKD. This CDR3 is CATSEAGTSNQPQHF. The CDR3 bases are TGTGCCACCAGTGAAGCAGGGACTAGCAATCAGCCCCAGCATTTT.

The V call is TRBV29-1, the J call TRBJ2-4; D is ambiguous. The CDR3 has 13 residues. Per germline, CDR1 SQVTM and CDR2 ANQGSEA. V shed 4 bases and J shed 3 bases, with 10 bases lying between them. The CDR3: CSVGGRSKNIQYF. CDR3 DNA: TGCAGCGTTGGTGGAAGGAGCAAAAACATTCAGTACTTC.

This clonotype occurred many times. The chain is built from TRBV4-1 and TRBJ1-1; unclear D gene. The germline V and J ends were trimmed by 4 bases and 0 bases, with 12 bases remaining between them. CDR1 MGHRA and CDR2 YSYEKL come from the germline V gene. This CDR3 is 15 amino acids long. CDR3 DNA sequence: TGCGCCAGCAGCCCCCTAGGTACAATGAACACTGAAGCTTTCTTT. The encoded protein is CASSPLGTMNTEAFF.

J is TRBJ1-2 and V is TRBV28; D unclear. Germline loops: CDR1 MDHEN, CDR2 SYDVKM. CDR3 length equals 13 residues. Trimming cost V 5 bases and J 4 bases, with 11 bases left between them. CDR3 sequence: CASSIPPGYGYTF. CDR3 nucleotide sequence: TGTGCCAGCAGTATACCACCTGGCTATGGCTACACCTTC.

The J gene is TRBJ1-4, the V gene TRBV29-1; D perhaps matches TRBD1 (5 bases). CDR3 size: 13 residues. Germline V gives CDR1 SQVTM, CDR2 ANQGSEA. The V end lost 2 bases, the J end lost 8 bases, and 12 bases lay between the germline ends. Here the CDR3 reads CSVEQGRSEKLFF. The CDR3 DNA reads TGCAGCGTTGAACAGGGCCGGTCAGAAAAACTGTTTTTT.

In this sample, this clonotype turned up once. The rearrangement joins TRBV7-6 to TRBJ2-7; 9 bases align to TRBD1. Losses at the gene ends were 7 bases for V and 3 bases for J; bases not matched to a gene: 7. In germline, CDR1 is SGHVS, CDR2 FNYEAQ. CDR3 size: 14 residues. In DNA form, the CDR3 reads TGTGCCAGCAAGTCCGGGACAGGGCTCTACGAGCAGTACTTC. This gives the protein CASKSGTGLYEQYF.

The rearrangement uses TRBV2 and TRBJ2-1; TRBD1 aligns across 7 bases. With 7 bases clipped from V and 9 bases from J, the junction kept 12 bases outside the gene matches. Germline-derived CDR1 and CDR2 are SNHLY and FYNNEI. The CDR3 spans 14 residues. CDR3 DNA: TGTGCCAGCACCACACTCGACAGGGTGGTTGAGCAGTTCTTC. It yields the protein CASTTLDRVVEQFF.

This clonotype was seen only once. The chain has TRBV20-1 and TRBJ1-5; tentative D call: TRBD1 (5 bases). Germline V gene lookup returns CDR1 DFQATT and CDR2 SNEGSKA (reference sequence). The CDR3 totals 15 residues. The V end lost 3 bases, the J end lost 4 bases, and 16 bases lay between the germline ends. The CDR3 sequence: CSASPGLPRNQPQHF. In nucleotides, the CDR3 is TGCAGTGCTAGTCCGGGACTCCCGAGGAATCAGCCCCAGCATTTT.

This clonotype was seen only a few times. This chain links TRBV15 with TRBJ2-7; a weak D match, TRBD1 (5 bases). The V end was cut by 3 bases, the J end by 3 bases, with 18 bases between. CDR1 is LNHNV, CDR2 YYDKDF, per germline (reference sequence). The CDR3 is 16 residues long. CDR3 in amino acids: CATSSRPFADSYEQYF. Written as DNA, the CDR3 is TGTGCCACCAGCAGTAGACCTTTCGCTGACAGCTACGAGCAGTACTTC.

This chain connects TRBV20-1 to TRBJ2-5, with D tentatively TRBD2 (6 bases). The end of the DNA aligns better with TRBJ2-1, so the J call may be wrong. Per the germline V gene, CDR1 is DFQATT and CDR2 is SNEGSKA (reference sequence). The CDR3 length is 14 residues. This CDR3 is CSARGSGPLNEQFF. The CDR3 nucleotides are TGCAGTGCTAGGGGGAGCGGGCCCCTCAATGAGCAGTTCTTC.

V gene TRBV19 combines with J gene TRBJ2-7; the match to TRBD1 covers 7 bases. With 3 bases clipped from V and 4 bases from J, the junction kept 6 bases outside the gene matches. Germline V CDR1 and CDR2: LNHDA, SQIVND (reference sequence). The CDR3 covers 14 residues. CDR3 nucleotide sequence: TGTGCCAGTAGTATCACGGACAGGCGATACGAGCAGTACTTC. Protein product: CASSITDRRYEQYF.

Turning to this clonotype: A much larger clone differs by one base, so this may be a read error. The chain links TRBV30 to TRBJ2-7; 10 positions agree with TRBD2. After removal of 6 bases from V and 7 bases from J, the junction contained 6 bases not matched to a gene. The CDR3 spans 12 residues. Germline CDR1 is GTSNPN and CDR2 is SVGIG (reference sequence). The CDR3 here is CACSNSGREQYF. The DNA for the CDR3 is TGTGCCTGTAGTAATAGCGGGAGGGAGCAGTACTTC.

This chain links TRBV7-3 with TRBJ2-1; D is uncertain. Germline V gene sequence: CDR1 SGHTA, CDR2 FQGTGA. V lost 6 bases to trimming and J lost 6 bases, with 12 bases between them. CDR3 size: 13 residues. The CDR3 is CASRLGTGNEQFF. CDR3 sequence (DNA): TGTGCCAGCAGGCTGGGCACCGGCAATGAGCAGTTCTTC. Together with reference TRBV7-3 and TRBJ2-1, the CDR3 gives the full variable domain: GAGVSQTPSNKVTEKGKYVELRCDPISGHTALYWYRQSLGQGPEFLIYFQGTGAADDSGLPNDRFFAVRPEGSVSTLKIQRTERGDSAVYLCASRLGTGNEQFFGPGTRLTVL.

This sequence joins TRBV6-1 and TRBJ2-5; D unclear. The CDR3 consists of 12 residues. V gave up 5 bases and J gave up 7 bases, with 11 bases separating them. Germline CDR1 MNHNS, CDR2 SASEGT. CDR3 residues: CASSSGFGTQYF. In DNA form, the CDR3 reads TGTGCCAGCAGTTCGGGTTTCGGGACCCAGTACTTC.

The rearrangement uses TRBV2 and TRBJ2-3, with D possibly TRBD2 on 5 matching bases. The CDR3 is 14 amino acids. Trimming took off 7 bases at V and 2 bases at J, with 13 bases between the two ends. The germline V gene encodes CDR1 SNHLY and CDR2 FYNNEI. CDR3 in DNA: TGTGCCAGCAAAGAGGGCTCCAACACAGATACGCAGTATTTT. It translates to CASKEGSNTDTQYF.

This clonotype occurred many times. The chain links TRBV30 to TRBJ2-7; 10 bases map to TRBD1. J lost 2 bases, V lost 0 bases, and 1 base had no gene match. CDR3 length: 14 amino acids. Germline V gene data show CDR1 as GTSNPN and CDR2 as SVGIG (reference sequence). This CDR3 is CAWSVGTGAYEQYF. CDR3 DNA: TGTGCCTGGAGTGTAGGGACAGGGGCCTACGAGCAGTACTTC.

The rearrangement links TRBV2 to TRBJ2-3, with 9 bases aligning to TRBD2. CDR1 and CDR2 from the germline V gene are SNHLY and FYNNEI. Trimming removed 6 bases from V and 2 bases from J; junction bases left unmatched: 6. CDR3 length: 15 amino acids. The CDR3 loop reads CASRPSGTITDTQYF. The CDR3 bases are TGTGCCAGCAGGCCTAGCGGGACCATCACAGATACGCAGTATTTT.

J is TRBJ2-7 and V is TRBV7-6; 7 bases map to TRBD1. Per germline, CDR1 SGHVS and CDR2 FNYEAQ. CDR3 size: 12 residues. V was pared by 5 bases and J by 6 bases, with 4 bases of the junction left unmatched. This CDR3 is CASSPTGSEQYF. The CDR3 nucleotides are TGTGCCAGCAGCCCGACAGGGTCCGAGCAGTACTTC.

To note about this clonotype: Compared with germline, one end of the junction differs, possibly owing to a read error. The chain has TRBV7-6 and TRBJ1-1; D ambiguous. The CDR3 contains 15 residues. The germline CDR1 and CDR2 sequences are SGHVS and FNYEAQ. The CDR3 DNA reads TGCGCCAGCAGCCAAGATCCGGGGAGGAACACTGAAGCTTTCTTT. It specifies CASSQDPGRNTEAFF.

The rearrangement joins TRBV20-1 to TRBJ2-7; D gene unclear. Germline assignment: CDR1 DFQATT and CDR2 SNEGSKA (reference sequence). The CDR3 has 13 residues. Trimming pared 5 bases from V and 1 base from J, leaving 12 bases between. CDR3 coding DNA: TGCAGTGCTCCCCGTCAGGATTCCTACGAGCAGTACTTC. Amino acids: CSAPRQDSYEQYF.

The chain combines TRBV7-8 with TRBJ1-1; D is possibly TRBD1 (6 bases). This CDR3 has 14 amino acids. Trimming took 3 bases from V and 5 from J, leaving 13 bases between them. Germline V lookup: CDR1 SGHVS, CDR2 FQNEAQ. CDR3 loop: CASSFVQGRTEAFF. The CDR3 bases are TGTGCCAGCAGCTTCGTACAGGGACGGACTGAAGCTTTCTTT. The full variable domain, in which reference TRBV7-8 and TRBJ1-1 provide the parts outside the CDR3, is GAGVSQSPRYKVAKRGQDVALRCDPISGHVSLFWYQQALGQGPEFLTYFQNEAQLDKSGLPSDRFFAERPEGSVSTLKIQRTQQEDSAVYLCASSFVQGRTEAFFGQGTRLTVV.